This T cell receptor (beta chain) was sequenced in a study of T-cell reconstitution after alpha-beta-depleted transplantation in children. With V trimmed by 0 bases and J by 10 bases, 11 bases remained unmatched. The germline gives CDR1 SGHRS, CDR2 YFSETQ. The CDR3 runs to 18 residues. Preparation of the TCRbeta library involved a method that used unique molecular identifiers. MiXCR was run by TCRdb on the PCR reads, yielding one entry per CDR3 protein. The sample lists 500,000 to 600,000 distinct CDR3 sequences, 18% seen once, with approximately 3% in the top ten. This receptor was identified in a human donor who donated a stem cell graft to a child with acute lymphoblastic leukemia. The sample was PBMCs from the stem cell graft donor, taken from the stem cell graft. The chain is built from TRBV5-1 and TRBJ2-1; 15 nucleotides align to TRBD2. CDR3 sequence reads: CASSLAGTSGRSLGEQFF. In DNA, the CDR3 is TGCGCCAGCAGCTTGGCCGGGACTAGCGGGAGGTCCCTTGGGGAGCAGTTCTTC. The whole variable domain, filled in from reference TRBV5-1 and TRBJ2-1, reads KAGVTQTPRYLIKTRGQQVTLSCSPISGHRSVSWYQQTPGQGLQFLFEYFSETQRNKGNFPGRFSGRQFSNSRSEMNVSTLELGDSALYLCASSLAGTSGRSLGEQFFGPGTRLTVL.